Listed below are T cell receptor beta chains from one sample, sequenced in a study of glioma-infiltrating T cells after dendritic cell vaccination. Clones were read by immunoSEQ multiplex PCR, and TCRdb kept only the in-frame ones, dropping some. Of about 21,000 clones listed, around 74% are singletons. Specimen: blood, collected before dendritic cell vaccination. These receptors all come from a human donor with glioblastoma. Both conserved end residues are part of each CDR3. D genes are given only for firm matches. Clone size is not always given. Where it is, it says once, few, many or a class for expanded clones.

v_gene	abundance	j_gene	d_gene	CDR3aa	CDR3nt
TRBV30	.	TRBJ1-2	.	CAWSVRRSRGPDYGYTF	TGTGCCTGGAGTGTACGCCGGAGCAGGGGCCCCGACTATGGCTACACCTTC
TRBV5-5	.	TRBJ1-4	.	CASSQTATNEKLFF	TGTGCCAGCAGCCAGACAGCAACTAATGAAAAACTGTTTTTT
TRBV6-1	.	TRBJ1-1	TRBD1	CASSPRDRANTEAFF	TGTGCCAGCAGCCCCCGGGACAGGGCAAACACTGAAGCTTTCTTT
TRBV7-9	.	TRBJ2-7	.	CASSLALGNSYEQYF	TGTGCCAGCAGCTTAGCGTTGGGCAACTCCTACGAGCAGTACTTC
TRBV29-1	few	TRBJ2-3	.	CSVDLLGQSTDTQYF	TGCAGCGTTGATTTACTGGGCCAGAGCACAGATACGCAGTATTTT
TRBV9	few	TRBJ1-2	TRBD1	CASSPGGSNYGYTF	TGTGCCAGCAGCCCAGGGGGGAGCAACTATGGCTACACCTTC
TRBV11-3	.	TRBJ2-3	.	CASSLGWEDTQYF	TGTGCCAGCAGCCTGGGGTGGGAGGATACGCAGTATTTT
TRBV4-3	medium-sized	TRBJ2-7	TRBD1	CASSQDWDSGSYEQYF	TGCGCCAGCAGCCAAGATTGGGACAGCGGCTCCTACGAGCAGTACTTC
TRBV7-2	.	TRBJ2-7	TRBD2	CASSQRASGAYDEQYF	TGTGCCAGCAGCCAGCGGGCTAGCGGGGCCTACGACGAGCAGTACTTC
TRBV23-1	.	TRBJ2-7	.	CASSQFIGGTGLYLYEQYF	TGCGCCAGCAGTCAATTTATTGGAGGTACTGGGTTGTATCTCTACGAGCAGTACTTC
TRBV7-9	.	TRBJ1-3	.	CASSSLEGRGTGNTIYF	TGTGCCAGCAGCTCGCTTGAAGGGAGGGGTACTGGAAACACCATATATTTT
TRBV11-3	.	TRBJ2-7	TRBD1	CASSPGQGSYEQYF	TGTGCCAGCAGCCCGGGACAGGGGTCCTACGAGCAGTACTTC
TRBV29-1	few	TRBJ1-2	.	CSGRGSSDGYTF	TGCAGCGGGCGGGGTTCGAGCGATGGCTACACCTTC
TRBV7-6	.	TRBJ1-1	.	CASSPPGYTEAFF	TGTGCCAGCAGCCCCCCGGGTTACACTGAAGCTTTCTTT
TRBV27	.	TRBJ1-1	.	CASSLGRGTEAFF	TGTGCCAGCAGTTTAGGTAGGGGCACTGAAGCTTTCTTT
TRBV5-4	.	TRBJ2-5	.	CASSPGTLQETQYF	TGCGCCAGCAGCCCGGGGACACTCCAAGAGACCCAGTACTTC
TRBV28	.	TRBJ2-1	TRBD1	CATPWDSLYNEQFF	TGTGCCACCCCGTGGGACAGCCTTTACAATGAGCAGTTCTTC
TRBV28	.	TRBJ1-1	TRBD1	CASPPGGTGGRGNTEAFF	TGTGCCAGCCCCCCCGGAGGGACAGGGGGGAGGGGGAACACTGAAGCTTTCTTT
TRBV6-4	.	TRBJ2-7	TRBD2	CASIRRTSGIVEQYF	TGTGCCAGCATCCGCAGAACTAGCGGGATAGTCGAGCAGTACTTC
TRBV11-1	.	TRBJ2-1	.	CASSLAPLEGAGGSNEQFF	TGTGCCAGCAGCTTAGCCCCGTTGGAGGGGGCGGGAGGTAGCAATGAGCAGTTCTTC
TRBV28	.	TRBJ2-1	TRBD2	CASSSDTSGIYNEQFF	TGTGCCAGCAGTTCCGATACTAGCGGGATATACAATGAGCAGTTCTTC
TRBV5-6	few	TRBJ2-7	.	CASSLYNRRSSYEQYF	TGTGCCAGCAGCCTTTACAACAGGCGAAGCTCCTACGAGCAGTACTTC
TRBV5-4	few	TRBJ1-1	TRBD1	CASSSNQGAYTEAFF	TGTGCCAGCAGCTCCAACCAGGGGGCGTACACTGAAGCTTTCTTT
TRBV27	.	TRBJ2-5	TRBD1	CASSPGTGWYEETQYF	TGTGCCAGCAGTCCCGGGACAGGCTGGTATGAAGAGACCCAGTACTTC
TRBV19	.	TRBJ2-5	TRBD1	CASRDRATSKQETQYF	TGTGCCAGTCGGGACAGGGCCACAAGTAAACAAGAGACCCAGTACTTC
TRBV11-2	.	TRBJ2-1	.	CASSFPLGGSYNEQFF	TGTGCCAGCAGCTTTCCCCTAGGCGGGTCCTACAATGAGCAGTTCTTC
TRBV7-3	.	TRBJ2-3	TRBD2	CASRATSGTGGTQYF	TGTGCCAGCAGAGCGACTAGCGGGACCGGCGGGACGCAGTATTTT
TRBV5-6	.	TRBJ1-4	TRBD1	CASSMGTGGLLFF	TGTGCCAGCAGCATGGGGACAGGCGGATTACTGTTTTTT
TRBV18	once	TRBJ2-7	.	CASSPKTGPSGYEQYF	TGTGCCAGCTCACCAAAAACAGGGCCGTCGGGCTACGAGCAGTACTTC
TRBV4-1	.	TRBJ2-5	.	CASSPARQGPAETQYF	TGCGCCAGCAGCCCTGCTCGGCAGGGCCCCGCGGAGACCCAGTACTTC
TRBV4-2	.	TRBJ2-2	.	CASSQDPPSAAGELFF	TGTGCCAGCAGCCAAGATCCTCCAAGCGCGGCCGGGGAGCTGTTTTTT
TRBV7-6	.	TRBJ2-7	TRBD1	CASSLGWGQGGNYEQYF	TGTGCCAGCAGCTTAGGGTGGGGACAGGGAGGAAACTACGAGCAGTACTTC
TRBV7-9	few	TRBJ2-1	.	CASRSDSSYNEQFF	TGTGCCAGCCGCTCAGACAGCTCCTACAATGAGCAGTTCTTC
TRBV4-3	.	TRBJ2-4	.	CASSQDGGAKNIQYF	TGCGCCAGCAGCCAAGATGGAGGGGCCAAAAACATTCAGTACTTC
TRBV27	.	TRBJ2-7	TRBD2	CASSFSSGGSYEQYF	TGTGCCAGCAGTTTTTCTAGCGGGGGTTCCTACGAGCAGTACTTC
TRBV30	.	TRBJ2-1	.	CAWSVRDTDNEQFF	TGTGCCTGGAGTGTCAGAGACACTGACAATGAGCAGTTCTTC
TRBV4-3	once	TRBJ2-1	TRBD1	CASSQDWGGDREQFF	TGCGCCAGCAGCCAAGATTGGGGCGGGGACAGGGAGCAGTTCTTC
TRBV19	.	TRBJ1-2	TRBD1	CASSITRTGGSTYGYTF	TGTGCCAGTAGTATAACAAGGACAGGGGGCTCTACCTATGGCTACACCTTC
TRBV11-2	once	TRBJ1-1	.	CASSLAWSEVAFF	TGTGCCAGCAGCTTAGCCTGGTCCGAGGTAGCTTTCTTT
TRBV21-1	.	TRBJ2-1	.	CASSKEGGDNEQFF	TGTGCCAGCAGCAAAGAGGGAGGGGACAATGAGCAGTTCTTC
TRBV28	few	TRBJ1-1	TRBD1	CASSLRDRGVAEAFF	TGTGCCAGCAGTTTACGGGACAGGGGGGTGGCTGAAGCTTTCTTT
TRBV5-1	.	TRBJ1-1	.	CASSNTLNTEAFF	TGCGCCAGCAGTAACACATTGAACACTGAAGCTTTCTTT
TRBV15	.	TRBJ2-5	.	CATSRGDSGETQYF	TGTGCCACCAGCAGGGGGGACTCCGGGGAGACCCAGTACTTC
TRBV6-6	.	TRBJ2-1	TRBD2	CASIYGGGGNNNEQFF	TGTGCCAGCATCTATGGGGGCGGGGGGAACAACAATGAGCAGTTCTTC
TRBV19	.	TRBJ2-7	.	CASSIDQGSAYEQYF	TGTGCCAGTAGTATAGATCAGGGGTCAGCCTACGAGCAGTACTTC